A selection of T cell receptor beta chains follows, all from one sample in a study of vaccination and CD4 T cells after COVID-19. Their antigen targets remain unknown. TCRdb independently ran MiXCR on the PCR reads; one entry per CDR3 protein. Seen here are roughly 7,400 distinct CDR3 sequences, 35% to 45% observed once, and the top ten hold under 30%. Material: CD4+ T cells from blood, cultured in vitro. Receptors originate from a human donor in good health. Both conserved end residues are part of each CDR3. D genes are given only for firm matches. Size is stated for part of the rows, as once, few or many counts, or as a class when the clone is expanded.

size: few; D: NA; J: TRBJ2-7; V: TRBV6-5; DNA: TGTGCCAGCAGTTACGTGGTAACCTACGAGCAGTACTTC; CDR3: CASSYVVTYEQYF
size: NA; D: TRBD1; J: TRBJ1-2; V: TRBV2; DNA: TGTGCCAGCACCCTGACAGGGGTAGGCTACACCTTC; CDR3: CASTLTGVGYTF
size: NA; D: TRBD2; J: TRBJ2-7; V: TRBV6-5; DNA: TGTGCCAGCAGTTCCCCGGGAGGGACGAGCTCCTACGAGCAGTACTTC; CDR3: CASSSPGGTSSYEQYF
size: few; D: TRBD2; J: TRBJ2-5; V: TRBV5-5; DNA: TGTGCCAGCAGCCCTAACCGGACTAGCGGCCAAGAGACCCAGTACTTC; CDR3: CASSPNRTSGQETQYF
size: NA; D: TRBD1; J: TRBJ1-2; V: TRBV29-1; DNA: TGCAGCGTTGAAGGGGACAGGGCCTATGGCTACACCTTC; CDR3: CSVEGDRAYGYTF
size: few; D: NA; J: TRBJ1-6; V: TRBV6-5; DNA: TGTGCCAGCAGTTACGATTACACAGGGAGGGAATCACCCCTCCACTTT; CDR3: CASSYDYTGRESPLHF
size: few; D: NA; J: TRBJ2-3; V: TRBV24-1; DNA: TGTGCCACCAGTGTAGGCACAGGCAGCACAGATACGCAGTATTTT; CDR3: CATSVGTGSTDTQYF
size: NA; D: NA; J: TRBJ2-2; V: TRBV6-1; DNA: TGTGCCAGCAGTGAAACCCCCGGACAAAACACCGGGGAGCTGTTTTTT; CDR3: CASSETPGQNTGELFF
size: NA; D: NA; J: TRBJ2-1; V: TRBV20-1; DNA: TGCAGTGCTAGAGCAGGGGTGGGGAACTCCTACAATGAGCAGTTCTTC; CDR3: CSARAGVGNSYNEQFF
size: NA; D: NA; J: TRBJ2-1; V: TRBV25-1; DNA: TGTGCCAGTACCCAGGGGGGCCTTGTGAATGAGCAGTTCTTC; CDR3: CASTQGGLVNEQFF
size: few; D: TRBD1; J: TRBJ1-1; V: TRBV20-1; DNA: TGCAGTGCTAGCAGGGGGACGAAGAACACTGAAGCTTTCTTT; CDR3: CSASRGTKNTEAFF
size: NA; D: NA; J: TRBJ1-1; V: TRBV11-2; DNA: TGTGCCAGCAGCTTGGCGAATGGTAACACTGAAGCTTTCTTT; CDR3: CASSLANGNTEAFF
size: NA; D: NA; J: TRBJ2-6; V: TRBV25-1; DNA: TGTGCCAGCAGCGAAGGGGTTGCCGGGGCCAACGTCCTGACTTTC; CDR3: CASSEGVAGANVLTF
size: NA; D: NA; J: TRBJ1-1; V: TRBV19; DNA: TGTGCCAGTAGTATCCCCTACGTTGAAGCTTTCTTT; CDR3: CASSIPYVEAFF
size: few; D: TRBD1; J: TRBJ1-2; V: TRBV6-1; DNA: TGTGCCAGCAGTGCACTCCCGACAGGGGGAGGGGGCTACACCTTC; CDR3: CASSALPTGGGGYTF
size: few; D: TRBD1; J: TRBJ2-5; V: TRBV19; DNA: TGTGCCAGTAGTATGTCAGGGGACAGGGATGAGACCCAGTACTTC; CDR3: CASSMSGDRDETQYF
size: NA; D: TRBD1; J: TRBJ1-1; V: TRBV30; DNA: TGTGCCTGGAGGCAGGCAGGGGGTAAAGCTTTCTTT; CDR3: CAWRQAGGKAFF
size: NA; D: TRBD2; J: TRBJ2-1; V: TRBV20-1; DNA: TGCAGTGCCGGGACGGCCGAAACTAGCGGGGGGCCCGACAATGAGCAGTTCTTC; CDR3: CSAGTAETSGGPDNEQFF
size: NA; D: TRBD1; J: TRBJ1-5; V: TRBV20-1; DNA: TGCAGTGCTCCGGTCCCCAGGGGGCCAAATCAGCCCCAGCATTTT; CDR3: CSAPVPRGPNQPQHF
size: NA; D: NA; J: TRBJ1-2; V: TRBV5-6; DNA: TGTGCCAGCAGTTGGAGGACAGAAGTTTGGGGCGGCTACACCTTC; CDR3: CASSWRTEVWGGYTF
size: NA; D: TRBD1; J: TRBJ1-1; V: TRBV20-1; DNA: TGCAGTGCCGCGGGACAGGGAAACACTGAAGCTTTCTTT; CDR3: CSAAGQGNTEAFF
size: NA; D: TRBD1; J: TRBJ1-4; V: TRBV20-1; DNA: TGCAGTGCGCCCGGGACAGGGGGCGAACTGTTTTTT; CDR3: CSAPGTGGELFF
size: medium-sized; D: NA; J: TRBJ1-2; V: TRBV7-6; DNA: TGTGCCAGCAGCCCAGAGGGGAACTATGGCTACACCTTC; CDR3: CASSPEGNYGYTF
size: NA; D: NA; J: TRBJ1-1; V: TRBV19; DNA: TGTGCCAGTAGTATAGATCCGCGAGACACTGAAGCTTTCTTT; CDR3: CASSIDPRDTEAFF
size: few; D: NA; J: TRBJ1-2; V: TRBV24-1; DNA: TGTGCCACCAGTGGGGACGGATACGGCTACACCTTC; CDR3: CATSGDGYGYTF
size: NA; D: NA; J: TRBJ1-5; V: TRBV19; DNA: TGTGCCAGTAGTATATCCGGACCTGATAGGCCCCAGCATTTT; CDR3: CASSISGPDRPQHF
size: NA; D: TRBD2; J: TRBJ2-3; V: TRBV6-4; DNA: TGTGCCAGCAGTGGGACTAGCGGGGCAGATACGCAGTATTTT; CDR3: CASSGTSGADTQYF
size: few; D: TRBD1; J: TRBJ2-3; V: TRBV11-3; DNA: TGTGCCAGCAGCTTGAGACAGGGAGCAGATACGCAGTATTTT; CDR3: CASSLRQGADTQYF
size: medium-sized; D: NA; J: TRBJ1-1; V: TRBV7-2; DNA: TGTGCCAGCAGCTTAGGCGGAGGGTTTAGGAGGACTGAAGCTTTCTTT; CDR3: CASSLGGGFRRTEAFF
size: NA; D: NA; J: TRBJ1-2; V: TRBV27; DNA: TGTGCCAGCAGTTTGGGGGGAATGGCCTATGGCTACACCTTC; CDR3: CASSLGGMAYGYTF
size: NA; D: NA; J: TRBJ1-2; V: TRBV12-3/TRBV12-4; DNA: TGTGCCAGCAGTTTGTCCCAGACTGGAATCGTGGGCTATGGCTACACCTTC; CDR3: CASSLSQTGIVGYGYTF
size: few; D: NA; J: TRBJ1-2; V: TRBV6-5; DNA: TGTGCCAGCAGTTACACGAAGGGGTTAGGAGGCTACACCTTC; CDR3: CASSYTKGLGGYTF
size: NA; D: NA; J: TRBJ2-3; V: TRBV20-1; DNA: TGCAGTGCTAGAGATCTCTATCATGGCGCAGATACGCAGTATTTT; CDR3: CSARDLYHGADTQYF
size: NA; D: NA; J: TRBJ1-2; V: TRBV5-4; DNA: TGTGCCAGCAGCACTGGCGGGGTTTTTGGGTATGGCTACACCTTC; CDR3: CASSTGGVFGYGYTF
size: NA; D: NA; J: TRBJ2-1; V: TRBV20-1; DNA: TGCAGTGCTAGTGGGCAGAACTACAATGAGCAGTTCTTC; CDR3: CSASGQNYNEQFF
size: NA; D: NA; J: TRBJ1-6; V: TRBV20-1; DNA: TGCAGTGCTAGTGACCCCGGACGGAATTCACCCCTCCACTTT; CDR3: CSASDPGRNSPLHF
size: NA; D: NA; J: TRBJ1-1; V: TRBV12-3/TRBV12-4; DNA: TGTGCCAGCAGCCGAACCGGGTCGACTGAAGCTTTCTTT; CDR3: CASSRTGSTEAFF
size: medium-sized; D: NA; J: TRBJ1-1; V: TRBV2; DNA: TGTGCCAGCACAGGGGATCCTGGTGTGGCTTTCTTT; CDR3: CASTGDPGVAFF
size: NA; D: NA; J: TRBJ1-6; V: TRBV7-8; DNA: TGTGCCAGCAGCTTAACAGGGAACTCACCCCTCCACTTT; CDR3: CASSLTGNSPLHF
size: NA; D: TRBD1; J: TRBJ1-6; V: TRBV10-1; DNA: TGCGCCAGCAGTGACACAGGGGATTCACCCCTCCACTTT; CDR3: CASSDTGDSPLHF
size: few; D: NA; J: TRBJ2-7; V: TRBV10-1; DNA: TGCGCCAGCAGTGAGTCCCGCAGGGTGGAGGACGAGCAGTACTTC; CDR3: CASSESRRVEDEQYF
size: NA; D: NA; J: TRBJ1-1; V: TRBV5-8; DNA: TGTGCCAGCAGAGGGGGAACGATGAACACTGAAGCTTTCTTT; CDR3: CASRGGTMNTEAFF
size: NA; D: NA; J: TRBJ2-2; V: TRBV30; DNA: TGTGCCTGGAGTCACAGCTACACCGGGGAGCTGTTTTTT; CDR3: CAWSHSYTGELFF
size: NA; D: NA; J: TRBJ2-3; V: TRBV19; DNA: TGTGCCAGTAGTTCCCGAGGGACAGATACGCAGTATTTT; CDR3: CASSSRGTDTQYF
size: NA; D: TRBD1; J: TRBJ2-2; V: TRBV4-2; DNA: TGTGCCAGCAGCCAAATGGGACAGGGACGCACCGGGGAGCTGTTTTTT; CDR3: CASSQMGQGRTGELFF